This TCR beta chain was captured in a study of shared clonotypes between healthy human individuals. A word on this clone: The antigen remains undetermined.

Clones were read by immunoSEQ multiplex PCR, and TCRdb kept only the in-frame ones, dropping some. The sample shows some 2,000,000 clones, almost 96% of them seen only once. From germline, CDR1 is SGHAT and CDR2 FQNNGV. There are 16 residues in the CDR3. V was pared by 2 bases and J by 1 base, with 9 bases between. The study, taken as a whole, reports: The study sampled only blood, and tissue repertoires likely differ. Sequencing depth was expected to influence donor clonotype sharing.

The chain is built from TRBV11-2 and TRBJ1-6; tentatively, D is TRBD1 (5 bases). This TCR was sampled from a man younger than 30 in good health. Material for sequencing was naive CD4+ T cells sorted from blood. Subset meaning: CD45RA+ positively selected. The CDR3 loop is CASSLSAGSYNSPLHF. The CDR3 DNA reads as TGTGCCAGCAGCTTATCGGCAGGGTCCTATAATTCACCCCTCCACTTT.